Given below is one TCR beta chain in context. Its antigen is not identified. TCRdb re-called the 5' RACE reads and shows each CDR3 protein once, DNA omitted. Here the sample table reports around 410,000 distinct CDR3 sequences. This entry belongs to a study of monozygotic twins with inflammatory bowel disease. The germline V gene has CDR1 WSHSY and CDR2 SAAADI. This CDR3 comprises 13 residues. Findings of the study overall: There was no way to distinguish the different T cell subtypes.

The sample was blood. The rearrangement joins TRBV10-2 to TRBJ1-1; without DNA, the TCRdb call of TRBD1 cannot be checked. This clonotype was sampled from a human donor with ulcerative colitis or Crohn's disease, or a healthy co-twin of an affected twin (not recorded which). The CDR3 here is CASSESGGTEAFF.